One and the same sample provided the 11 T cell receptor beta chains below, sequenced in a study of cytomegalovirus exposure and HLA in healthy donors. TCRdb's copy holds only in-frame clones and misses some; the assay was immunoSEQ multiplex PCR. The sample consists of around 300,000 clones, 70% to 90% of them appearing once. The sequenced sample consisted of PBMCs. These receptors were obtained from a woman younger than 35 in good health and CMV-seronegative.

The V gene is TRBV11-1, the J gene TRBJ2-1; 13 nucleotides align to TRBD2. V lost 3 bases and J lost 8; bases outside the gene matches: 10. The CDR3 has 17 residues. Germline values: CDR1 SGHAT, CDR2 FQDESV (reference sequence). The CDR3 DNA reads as TGTGCCAGCAGCTTGTCGCGACTAGCGGGAGGTGGGGATGAGCAGTTCTTC. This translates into CASSLSRLAGGGDEQFF.

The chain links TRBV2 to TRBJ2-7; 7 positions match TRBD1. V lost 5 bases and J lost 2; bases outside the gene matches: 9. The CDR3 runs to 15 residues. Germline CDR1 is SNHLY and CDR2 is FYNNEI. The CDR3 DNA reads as TGTGCCAGCAGTCTAACAGGGGAAAGTACCTACGAGCAGTACTTC. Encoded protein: CASSLTGESTYEQYF.

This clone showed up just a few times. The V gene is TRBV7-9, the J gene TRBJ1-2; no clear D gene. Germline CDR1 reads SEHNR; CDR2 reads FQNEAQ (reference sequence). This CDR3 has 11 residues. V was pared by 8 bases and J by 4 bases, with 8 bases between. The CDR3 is CASGEVYGYTF. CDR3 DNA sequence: TGTGCCAGCGGGGAGGTCTATGGCTACACCTTC.

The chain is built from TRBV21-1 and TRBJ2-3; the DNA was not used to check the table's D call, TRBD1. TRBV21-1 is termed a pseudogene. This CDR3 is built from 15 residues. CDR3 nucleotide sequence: TGTGCCAGCAGCATAGAGGCAGGGAGCACAGATACGCAGTATTTT. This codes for CASSIEAGSTDTQYF.

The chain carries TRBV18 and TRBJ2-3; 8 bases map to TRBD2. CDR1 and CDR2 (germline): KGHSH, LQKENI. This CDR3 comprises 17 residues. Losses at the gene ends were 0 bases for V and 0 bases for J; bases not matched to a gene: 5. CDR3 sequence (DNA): TGTGCCAGCTCACCACCGGCTAGCGGGCCTAGCACAGATACGCAGTATTTT. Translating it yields CASSPPASGPSTDTQYF.

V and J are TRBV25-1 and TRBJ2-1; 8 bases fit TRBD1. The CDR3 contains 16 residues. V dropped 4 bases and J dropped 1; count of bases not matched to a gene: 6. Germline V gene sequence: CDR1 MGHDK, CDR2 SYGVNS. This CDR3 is CASSGWTGWSYNEQFF. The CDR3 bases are TGTGCCAGCAGTGGCTGGACAGGGTGGTCCTACAATGAGCAGTTCTTC. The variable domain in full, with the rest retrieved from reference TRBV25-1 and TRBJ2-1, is EADIYQTPRYLVIGTGKKITLECSQTMGHDKMYWYQQDPGMELHLIHYSYGVNSTEKGDLSSESTVSRIRTEHFPLTLESARPSHTSQYLCASSGWTGWSYNEQFFGPGTRLTVL.

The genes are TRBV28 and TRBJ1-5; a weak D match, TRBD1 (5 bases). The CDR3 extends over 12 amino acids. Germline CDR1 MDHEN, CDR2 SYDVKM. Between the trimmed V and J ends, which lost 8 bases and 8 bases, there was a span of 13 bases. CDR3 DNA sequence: TGTGCCAGCCGCCGCGGGGCCGAGCCCCAGCATTTT. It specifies CASRRGAEPQHF.

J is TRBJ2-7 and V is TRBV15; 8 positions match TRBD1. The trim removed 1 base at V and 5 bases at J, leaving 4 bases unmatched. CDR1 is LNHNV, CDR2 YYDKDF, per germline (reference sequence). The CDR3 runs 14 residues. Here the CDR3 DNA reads TGTGCCACCAGCAGAGGATTGGACAGGGACGAGCAGTACTTC. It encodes CATSRGLDRDEQYF.

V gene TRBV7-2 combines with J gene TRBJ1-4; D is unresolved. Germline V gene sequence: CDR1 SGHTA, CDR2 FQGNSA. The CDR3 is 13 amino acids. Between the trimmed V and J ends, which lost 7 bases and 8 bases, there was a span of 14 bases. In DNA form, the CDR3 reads TGTGCCAGCAAAAACGCGGGGAGGGAAAAACTGTTTTTT. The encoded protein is CASKNAGREKLFF.

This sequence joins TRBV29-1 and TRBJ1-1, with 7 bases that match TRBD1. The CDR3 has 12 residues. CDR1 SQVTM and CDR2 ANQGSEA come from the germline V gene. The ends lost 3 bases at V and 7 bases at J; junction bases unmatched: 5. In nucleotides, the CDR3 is TGCAGCGTTGATACAGGGGTCAGTGAAGCTTTCTTT. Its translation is CSVDTGVSEAFF.

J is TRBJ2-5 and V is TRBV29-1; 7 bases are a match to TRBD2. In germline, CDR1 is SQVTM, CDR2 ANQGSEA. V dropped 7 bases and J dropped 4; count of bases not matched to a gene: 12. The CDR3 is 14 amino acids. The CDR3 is CSAWGERGGETQYF. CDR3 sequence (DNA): TGCAGCGCGTGGGGGGAGCGGGGAGGAGAGACCCAGTACTTC.